Following are 20 T cell receptor beta chains from one sample sequenced in a study of blood T cells in healthy people across ages. A second PCR of roughly 7 to 11 cycles used a sample-barcoded 5' primer and a J-beta primer mix. MiXCR, applied by TCRdb to the 5' RACE reads, yields one record per CDR3 protein. Of about 1 million distinct CDR3 sequences in the sample, under 55% were seen once. Source material: blood. Every receptor here comes from an older woman in good health.

V usage is TRBV20-1 and J usage is TRBJ2-3; 8 bases agree with TRBD2. Unmatched junction bases numbered 8, after V lost 0 bases and J lost 0 bases. The CDR3 contains 17 residues. Germline V CDR1 and CDR2: DFQATT, SNEGSKA (reference sequence). This CDR3 is CSARDVTSGVSTDTQYF. The CDR3 DNA reads as TGCAGTGCTAGAGACGTAACTAGCGGAGTTAGCACAGATACGCAGTATTTT.

Here the CDR3 DNA reads TGTGCCAGCAGCCAAGATACCTCCCAAGAGACCCAGTACTTC. Encoded protein: CASSQDTSQETQYF. This chain links TRBV3-1 with TRBJ2-5; D is uncertain. The length of the CDR3 is 14 residues. Germline assignment: CDR1 LGHDT and CDR2 YNNKEL (reference sequence). The ends were cut back, 0 bases at V and 1 base at J, with 6 bases in the middle.

There are a few counts of this clonotype. This chain uses TRBV20-1 with TRBJ2-7; 9 positions agree with TRBD2. Germline CDR1 reads DFQATT; CDR2 reads SNEGSKA (reference sequence). This CDR3 is built from 16 residues. With 0 bases clipped from V and 7 bases from J, the junction kept 13 bases outside the gene matches. The CDR3 sequence: CSARDPSGAYYNEQYF. DNA of the CDR3: TGCAGTGCTAGAGATCCTAGCGGGGCTTATTACAATGAGCAGTACTTC.

Note on this clonotype: A junction end diverges from the germline sequence, so it may reflect a read error. The V call is TRBV30, the J call TRBJ2-3; D might be TRBD2 (5 bases). The CDR3 has 12 residues. Germline V gene lookup returns CDR1 GTSNPN and CDR2 SVGIG (reference sequence). For the CDR3, the DNA is TGTGCCGGGAGTGTCTCCCCAGATACGCAGTATTTT. This gives the protein CAGSVSPDTQYF.

CDR3 amino acids: CASSYDIATGGTDTQYF. DNA of the CDR3: TGTGCCAGCAGTTACGACATAGCCACAGGAGGGACAGATACGCAGTATTTT. This chain joins TRBV6-5 and TRBJ2-3, with D perhaps matching TRBD2 (6 bases). V was shortened by 2 bases and J by 3 bases, with 18 bases between the two germline ends. Germline loops: CDR1 MNHEY, CDR2 SVGAGI. The CDR3 covers 17 residues.

This clonotype was found a few times. This chain links TRBV6-6 with TRBJ2-7; 8 nucleotides match TRBD1. The trim removed 6 bases at V and 2 bases at J, leaving 12 bases unmatched. Germline lookup yields CDR1 MNHNY and CDR2 SVGAGI (reference sequence). This CDR3 region has 16 residues. The CDR3 protein is CASSLPGQGVTYEQYF. DNA for the CDR3: TGTGCCAGCAGCCTACCCGGACAGGGTGTAACCTACGAGCAGTACTTC.

The rearrangement joins TRBV14 to TRBJ1-6; D call uncertain. The CDR3 runs to 15 residues. Trimming cost V 4 bases and J 4 bases, with 11 bases left between them. CDR1 is SGHDN and CDR2 is FVKESK in the germline V gene. The CDR3 nucleotides are TGTGCCAGCAGCCCAGAAGCCGTGTATAATTCACCCCTCCACTTT. Amino acids: CASSPEAVYNSPLHF.

The gene calls are TRBV19 and TRBJ1-5, with D perhaps matching TRBD1 (5 bases). The CDR3 runs to 16 residues. Germline values: CDR1 LNHDA, CDR2 SQIVND (reference sequence). V lost 2 bases and J 4 bases, leaving 15 bases between the germline ends. CDR3: CASSITAGSVNQPQHF. In DNA, the CDR3 is TGTGCCAGTAGTATAACGGCAGGGTCCGTGAATCAGCCCCAGCATTTT.

This clonotype has only a few counts. V usage is TRBV5-1 and J usage is TRBJ2-1; D unresolved. V lost 0 bases to trimming and J lost 2 bases, with 12 bases between them. This CDR3 contains 16 residues. Germline loops: CDR1 SGHRS, CDR2 YFSETQ. CDR3 loop: CASSLESAAPYNEQFF. The CDR3 bases are TGCGCCAGCAGCTTGGAGTCTGCGGCACCCTACAATGAGCAGTTCTTC.

V gene TRBV12-3 or TRBV12-4 combines with J gene TRBJ2-4; a possible D gene is TRBD1 (5 bases). The J call is uncertain, as TRBJ2-7 better fits the DNA end. This CDR3 spans 16 amino acids. The CDR3: CASSPFTTGSTYEQYF. Written as DNA, the CDR3 is TGTGCCAGCAGTCCCTTCACTACAGGTTCCACCTACGAGCAGTACTTC.

The chain carries TRBV20-1 and TRBJ2-4; 8 nucleotides line up with TRBD1. The J call could be wrong; TRBJ2-7 is a better fit for the DNA end. The CDR3 sequence is 15 residues long. CDR1 DFQATT and CDR2 SNEGSKA come from the germline V gene (reference sequence). This chain's CDR3 is CSACPWTGKNYEQYF. The CDR3 region has the DNA TGCAGTGCTTGCCCATGGACAGGGAAAAACTACGAGCAGTACTTC.

The CDR3 spells CASSSTGQNQPQHF. The CDR3 DNA sequence: TGTGCCAGCAGCTCGACCGGCCAGAATCAGCCCCAGCATTTT. The V and J genes are TRBV9 and TRBJ1-5; the D is unclear. This CDR3 spans 14 amino acids. Germline V gene lookup returns CDR1 SGDLS and CDR2 YYNGEE. The V and J ends lost 4 bases and 4 bases respectively, with 12 bases between them.

With respect to this clonotype: A read error is likely here: a far larger clone is one base away. The chain combines TRBV7-9 with TRBJ2-1; D is uncertain. The last part of the DNA fits TRBJ2-7 better; the J call may be wrong. Germline V gives CDR1 SEHNR, CDR2 FQNEAQ (reference sequence). CDR3 size: 12 residues. The CDR3 spells CASSPYTYEQYF. The CDR3 DNA reads as TGTGCCAGCAGCCCCTACACCTACGAGCAGTACTTC.

This chain links TRBV4-1 with TRBJ1-2; possibly TRBD1 for D (5 bases). Germline lookup yields CDR1 MGHRA and CDR2 YSYEKL. Trimming removed 3 bases at V and 4 bases at J, with 12 bases between. The CDR3 is 14 residues long. The CDR3 region has the DNA TGCGCCAGCAGCCAGGGGGGGAACATCTATGGCTACACCTTC. This sequence encodes CASSQGGNIYGYTF.

V usage is TRBV29-1 and J usage is TRBJ2-1, with D unresolved. TRBJ2-7 matches the DNA end more closely, so the J call is doubtful. CDR1 SQVTM and CDR2 ANQGSEA come from the germline V gene. This CDR3 region has 11 residues. The CDR3 is CSVSYYNEQYF. The CDR3 DNA is TGCAGCGTTAGCTATTACAATGAGCAGTACTTC.

V is TRBV21-1 and J is TRBJ2-7; the D call TRBD1 from the table was never checked on the DNA. TRBV21-1 is given as a pseudogene. This CDR3 has 16 residues. In nucleotides, the CDR3 is TGTGCCAGCAGCAAAGTAGGGGACAGGGGATCCTACGAGCAGTACTTC. This encodes CASSKVGDRGSYEQYF.

The chain couples TRBV20-1 to TRBJ2-5; D unclear. The CDR3 runs 15 residues. V was clipped by 4 bases and J by 5 bases, with 20 bases between them. Germline V gene sequence: CDR1 DFQATT, CDR2 SNEGSKA (reference sequence). The DNA of the CDR3 is TGCAGTGCTAAGGGTCTAGGAAGGAACTGGGAGACCCAGTACTTC. Residues: CSAKGLGRNWETQYF.

This clonotype has only a few counts. The genes are TRBV7-2 and TRBJ2-1; 11 bases map to TRBD2. Germline V gene data show CDR1 as SGHTA and CDR2 as FQGNSA. The CDR3 runs 15 residues. V lost 5 bases and J lost 8; bases outside the gene matches: 8. The CDR3 is CASSALAGGQDEQFF. CDR3 DNA sequence: TGTGCCAGCAGCGCCTTAGCGGGAGGGCAGGATGAGCAGTTCTTC.

The chain joins TRBV20-1 to TRBJ2-1; TRBD1 or TRBD2 may be the D gene (5 bases each). Trimming removed 3 bases from V and 8 bases from J, with 11 bases in between. This CDR3 spans 12 amino acids. The V gene's germline CDR1 is DFQATT and CDR2 SNEGSKA (reference sequence). The CDR3 DNA is TGCAGTGCTAGCCCGAGGGGTGATGAGCAGTTCTTC. It yields the protein CSASPRGDEQFF.

The chain combines TRBV5-1 with TRBJ2-7; 11 nucleotides match TRBD2. The CDR3 has 16 residues. Germline trimming cut 4 bases from V and 1 base from J; bases unmatched to any gene: 7. Germline V lookup: CDR1 SGHRS, CDR2 YFSETQ. The CDR3 DNA sequence: TGCGCCAGCAGCAGCACGGGACTAGCGGAATCCTACGAGCAGTACTTC. Protein sequence: CASSSTGLAESYEQYF.